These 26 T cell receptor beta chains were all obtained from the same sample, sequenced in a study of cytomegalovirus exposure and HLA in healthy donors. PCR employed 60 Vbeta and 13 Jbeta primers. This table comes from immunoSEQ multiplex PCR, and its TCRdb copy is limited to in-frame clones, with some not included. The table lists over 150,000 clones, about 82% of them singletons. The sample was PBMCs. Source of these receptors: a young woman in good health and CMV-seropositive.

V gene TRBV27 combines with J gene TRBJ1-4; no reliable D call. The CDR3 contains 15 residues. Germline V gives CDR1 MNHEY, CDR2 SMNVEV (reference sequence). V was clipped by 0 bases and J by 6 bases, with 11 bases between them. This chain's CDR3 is CASSLSWSFHEKLFF. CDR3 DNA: TGTGCCAGCAGTTTATCTTGGAGTTTCCATGAAAAACTGTTTTTT.

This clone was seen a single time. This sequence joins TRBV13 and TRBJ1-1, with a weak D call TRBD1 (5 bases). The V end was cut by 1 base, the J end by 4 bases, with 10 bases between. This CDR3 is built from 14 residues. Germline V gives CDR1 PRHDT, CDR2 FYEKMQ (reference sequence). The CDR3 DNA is TGTGCCAGCAGCTTAGTCCGCGGGACCACTGAAGCTTTCTTT. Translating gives CASSLVRGTTEAFF.

DNA of the CDR3: TGTGCCTGGAGTGTAAATTCCGGGGGAGAGACCCAGTACTTC. It is translated as CAWSVNSGGETQYF. V is TRBV30 and J is TRBJ2-5; possible D gene TRBD2, 6 bases. Germline V gives CDR1 GTSNPN, CDR2 SVGIG (reference sequence). CDR3 size: 14 residues. V was trimmed by 0 bases and J by 4 bases, leaving 12 bases between them.

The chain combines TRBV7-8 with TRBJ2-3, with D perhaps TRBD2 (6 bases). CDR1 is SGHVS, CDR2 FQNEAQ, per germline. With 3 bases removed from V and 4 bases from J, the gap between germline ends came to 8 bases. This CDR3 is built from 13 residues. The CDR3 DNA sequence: TGTGCCAGCAGCTTCTGGGGGGCAGATACGCAGTATTTT. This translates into CASSFWGADTQYF.

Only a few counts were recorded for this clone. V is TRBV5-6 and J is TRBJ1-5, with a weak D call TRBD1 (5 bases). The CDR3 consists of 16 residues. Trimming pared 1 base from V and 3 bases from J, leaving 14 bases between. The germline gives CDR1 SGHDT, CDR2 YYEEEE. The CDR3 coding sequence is TGTGCCAGCAGCTTGTTTCGGGGGATCACCAATCAGCCCCAGCATTTT. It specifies CASSLFRGITNQPQHF.

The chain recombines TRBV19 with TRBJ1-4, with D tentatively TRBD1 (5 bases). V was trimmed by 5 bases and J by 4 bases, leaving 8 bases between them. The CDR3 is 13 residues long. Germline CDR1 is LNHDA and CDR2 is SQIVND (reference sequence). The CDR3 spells CASSDGHNEKLFF. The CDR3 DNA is TGTGCCAGTAGTGACGGACATAATGAAAAACTGTTTTTT.

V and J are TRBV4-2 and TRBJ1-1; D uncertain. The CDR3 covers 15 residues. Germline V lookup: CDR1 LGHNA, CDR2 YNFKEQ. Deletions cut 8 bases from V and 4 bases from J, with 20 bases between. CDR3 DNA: TGTGCCAGCTCCTTTGGCGAGCCGGAGGGCACTGAAGCTTTCTTT. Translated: CASSFGEPEGTEAFF.

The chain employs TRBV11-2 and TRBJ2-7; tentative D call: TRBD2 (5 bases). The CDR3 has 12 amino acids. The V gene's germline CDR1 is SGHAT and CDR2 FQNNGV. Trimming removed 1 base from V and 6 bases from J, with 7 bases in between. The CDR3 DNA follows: TGTGCCAGCAGCTTAGGAGGGATCGAGCAGTACTTC. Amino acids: CASSLGGIEQYF.

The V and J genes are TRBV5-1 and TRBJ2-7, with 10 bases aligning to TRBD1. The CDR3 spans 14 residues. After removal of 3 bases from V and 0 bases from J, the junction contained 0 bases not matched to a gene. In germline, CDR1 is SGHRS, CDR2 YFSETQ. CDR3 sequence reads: CASSWTGGSYEQYF. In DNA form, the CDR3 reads TGCGCCAGCAGCTGGACAGGGGGCTCCTACGAGCAGTACTTC.

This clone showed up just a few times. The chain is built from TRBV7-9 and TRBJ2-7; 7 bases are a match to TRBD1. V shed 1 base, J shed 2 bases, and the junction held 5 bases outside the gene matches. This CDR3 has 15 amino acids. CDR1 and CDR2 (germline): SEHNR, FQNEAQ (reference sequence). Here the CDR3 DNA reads TGTGCCAGCAGCTTAGGAGTTGGGACAGCCTACGAGCAGTACTTC. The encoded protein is CASSLGVGTAYEQYF.

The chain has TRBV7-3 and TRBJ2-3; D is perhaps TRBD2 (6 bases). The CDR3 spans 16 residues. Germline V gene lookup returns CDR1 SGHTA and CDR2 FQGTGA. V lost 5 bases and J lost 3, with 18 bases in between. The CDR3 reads CASSPDRLDVTDTQYF. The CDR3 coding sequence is TGTGCCAGCAGCCCCGACCGACTAGATGTAACAGATACGCAGTATTTT.

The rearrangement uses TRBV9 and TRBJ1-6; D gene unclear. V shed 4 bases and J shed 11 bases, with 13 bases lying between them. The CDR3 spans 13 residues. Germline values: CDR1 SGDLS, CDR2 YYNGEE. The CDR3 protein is CASSQTPNAPLHF. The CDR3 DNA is TGTGCCAGCAGCCAGACACCGAACGCACCCCTCCACTTT.

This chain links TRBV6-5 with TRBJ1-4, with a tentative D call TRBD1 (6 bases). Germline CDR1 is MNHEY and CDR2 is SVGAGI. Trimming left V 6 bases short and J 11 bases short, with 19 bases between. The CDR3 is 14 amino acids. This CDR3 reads CASRPTGLLRKLFF. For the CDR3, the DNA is TGTGCCAGCAGGCCGACAGGACTCTTGCGTAAACTGTTTTTT.

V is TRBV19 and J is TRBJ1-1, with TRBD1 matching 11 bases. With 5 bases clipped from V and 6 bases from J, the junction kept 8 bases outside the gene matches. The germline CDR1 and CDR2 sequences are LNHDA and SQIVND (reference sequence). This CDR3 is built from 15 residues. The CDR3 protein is CASSLDRGRWAEAFF. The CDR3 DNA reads TGTGCCAGTAGTCTGGACAGGGGGCGATGGGCTGAAGCTTTCTTT.

The DNA of the CDR3 is TGTGCCAGCAGTCGTACAGGCTCTCAGGAGCAGTACTTC. It codes for CASSRTGSQEQYF. The J gene is TRBJ2-7, the V gene TRBV7-9, with a weak D call TRBD1 (5 bases). Germline loops: CDR1 SEHNR, CDR2 FQNEAQ (reference sequence). The V end lost 6 bases, the J end lost 7 bases, and 16 bases lay between the germline ends. The CDR3 is 13 residues long.

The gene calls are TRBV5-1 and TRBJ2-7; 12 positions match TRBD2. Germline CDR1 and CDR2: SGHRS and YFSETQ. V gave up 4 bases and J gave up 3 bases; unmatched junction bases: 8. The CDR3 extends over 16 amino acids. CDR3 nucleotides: TGCGCCAGCAGCCCAGCACCGGGACTAGCGGGCTACGAGCAGTACTTC. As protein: CASSPAPGLAGYEQYF. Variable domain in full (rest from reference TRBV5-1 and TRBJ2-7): KAGVTQTPRYLIKTRGQQVTLSCSPISGHRSVSWYQQTPGQGLQFLFEYFSETQRNKGNFPGRFSGRQFSNSRSEMNVSTLELGDSALYLCASSPAPGLAGYEQYFGPGTRLTVT.

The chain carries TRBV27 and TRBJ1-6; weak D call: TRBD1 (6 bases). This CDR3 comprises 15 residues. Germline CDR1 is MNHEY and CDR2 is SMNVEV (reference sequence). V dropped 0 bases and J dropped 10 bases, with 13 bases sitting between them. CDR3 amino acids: CASSLSTQGYSPLHF. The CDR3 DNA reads TGTGCCAGCAGTTTATCGACCCAGGGGTACTCACCCCTCCACTTT.

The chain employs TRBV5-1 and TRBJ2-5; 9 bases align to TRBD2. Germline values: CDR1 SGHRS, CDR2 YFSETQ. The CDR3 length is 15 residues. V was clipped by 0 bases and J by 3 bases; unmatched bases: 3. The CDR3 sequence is CASSLGRTSEETQYF. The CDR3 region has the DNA TGCGCCAGCAGCTTGGGCCGGACTAGCGAAGAGACCCAGTACTTC.

The DNA for the CDR3 is TGTGCCAGCAGCCAATGGCAGGGGAACACTGAAGCTTTCTTT. Its translation is CASSQWQGNTEAFF. The chain carries TRBV14 and TRBJ1-1; D may be TRBD1 (5 bases). Looked up from germline, CDR1 is SGHDN and CDR2 is FVKESK. The CDR3 totals 14 residues. V dropped 2 bases and J dropped 1 base, with 8 bases sitting between them.

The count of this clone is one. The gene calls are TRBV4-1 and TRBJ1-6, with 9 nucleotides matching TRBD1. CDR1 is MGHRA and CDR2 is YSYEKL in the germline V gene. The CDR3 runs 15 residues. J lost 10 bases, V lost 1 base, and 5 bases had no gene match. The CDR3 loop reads CASSQGDRESSPLHF. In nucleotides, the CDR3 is TGCGCCAGCAGCCAAGGGGACAGGGAAAGCTCACCCCTCCACTTT.

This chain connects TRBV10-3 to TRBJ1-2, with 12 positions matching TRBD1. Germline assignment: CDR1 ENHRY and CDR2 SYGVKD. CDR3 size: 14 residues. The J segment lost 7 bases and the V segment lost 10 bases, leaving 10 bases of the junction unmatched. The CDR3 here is CATWDRGPQGGYTF. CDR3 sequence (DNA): TGTGCCACATGGGACAGGGGGCCCCAAGGTGGCTACACCTTC.

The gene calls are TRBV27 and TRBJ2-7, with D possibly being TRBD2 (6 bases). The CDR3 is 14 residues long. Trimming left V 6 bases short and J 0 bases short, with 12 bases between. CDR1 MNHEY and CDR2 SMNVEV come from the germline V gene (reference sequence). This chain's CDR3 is CASSWGRTSYEQYF. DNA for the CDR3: TGTGCCAGCAGCTGGGGGAGGACCTCCTACGAGCAGTACTTC.

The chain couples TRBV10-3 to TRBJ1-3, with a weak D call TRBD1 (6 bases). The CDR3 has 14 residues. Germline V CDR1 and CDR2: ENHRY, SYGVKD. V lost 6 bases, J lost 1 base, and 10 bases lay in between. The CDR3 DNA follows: TGTGCCATCAGGCCACAGGGTTCTGGAAACACCATATATTTT. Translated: CAIRPQGSGNTIYF.

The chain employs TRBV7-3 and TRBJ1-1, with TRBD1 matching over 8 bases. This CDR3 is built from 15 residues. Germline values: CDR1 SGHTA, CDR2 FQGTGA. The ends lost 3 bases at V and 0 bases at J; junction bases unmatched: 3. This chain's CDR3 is CASSFDRGVNTEAFF. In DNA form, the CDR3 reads TGTGCCAGCAGCTTTGACAGGGGAGTGAACACTGAAGCTTTCTTT.

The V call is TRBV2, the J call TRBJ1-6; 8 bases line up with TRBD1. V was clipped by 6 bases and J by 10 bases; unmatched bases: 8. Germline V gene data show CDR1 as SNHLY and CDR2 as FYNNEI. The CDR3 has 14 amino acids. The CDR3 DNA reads TGTGCCAGCAGGGGAGGACAGGGTTCCTCACCCCTCCACTTT. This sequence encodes CASRGGQGSSPLHF.

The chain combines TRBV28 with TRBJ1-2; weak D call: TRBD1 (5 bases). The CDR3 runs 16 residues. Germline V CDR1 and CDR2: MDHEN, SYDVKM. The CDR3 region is CVTLGADLHRDYGYTF. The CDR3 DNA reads TGTGTCACACTTGGGGCAGACCTTCATCGGGACTATGGCTACACCTTC.